Each of the 25 T cell receptor beta chains below was sequenced from the same sample in a study of blood T cell repertoires in COVID-19. Sequencing used immunoSEQ multiplex PCR; TCRdb keeps in-frame clones, though not all of them. The sample contains about 87,000 clones, around 86% of which appear only once. The specimen sequenced was peripheral blood. The receptors shown here come from a human donor in a cohort sampled during active COVID-19.

This clone was seen a single time. The chain employs TRBV5-1 and TRBJ1-1, with unresolved D. Germline V gene sequence: CDR1 SGHRS, CDR2 YFSETQ. Trimming pared 4 bases from V and 0 bases from J, leaving 10 bases between. The CDR3 has 14 residues. The CDR3 spells CASSTLTMNTEAFF. The CDR3 DNA follows: TGCGCCAGCAGCACTCTTACTATGAACACTGAAGCTTTCTTT.

The chain recombines TRBV6-5 with TRBJ2-7; a weak D match, TRBD1 (6 bases). CDR3 length: 14 amino acids. V shed 7 bases and J shed 1 base, with 14 bases lying between them. Germline values: CDR1 MNHEY, CDR2 SVGAGI. CDR3 residues: CASTARQESYEQYF. For the CDR3, the DNA is TGTGCCAGCACTGCTAGACAGGAGTCCTACGAGCAGTACTTC.

This chain joins TRBV4-1 and TRBJ2-1; 10 nucleotides line up with TRBD1. V was pared by 5 bases and J by 10 bases, with 8 bases of the junction left unmatched. The CDR3 sequence is 14 residues long. The germline CDR1 and CDR2 sequences are MGHRA and YSYEKL. DNA of the CDR3: TGCGCCAGCAGCTCCCGGGGGACAGGGGAGGAGCAGTTCTTC. It specifies CASSSRGTGEEQFF.

This clone was counted a single time. The chain combines TRBV3-1 (or the pseudogene TRBV3-2) with TRBJ1-5; D is perhaps TRBD1 (6 bases). The CDR3 totals 17 residues. The V end lost 5 bases, the J end lost 0 bases, and 17 bases lay between the germline ends. Per germline, CDR1 LGHDT and CDR2 YNNKEL (reference sequence). CDR3 in DNA: TGTGCCAGCAGCGCAGGGGCCCCGGCCCATAGCAATCAGCCCCAGCATTTT. Translating gives CASSAGAPAHSNQPQHF.

The rearrangement uses TRBV15 and TRBJ1-5; TRBD1 matches at 9 bases. The CDR3 is made up of 18 amino acids. The junction had 13 bases not matched to a gene; V was cut back by 0 bases and J by 7 bases. Germline V gives CDR1 LNHNV, CDR2 YYDKDF (reference sequence). CDR3 coding DNA: TGTGCCACCAGCAGAGACGTGCCGGGACAGGGAAGCATGCAGCCCCAGCATTTT. As protein: CATSRDVPGQGSMQPQHF.

The chain joins TRBV5-4 to TRBJ2-7, with D perhaps matching TRBD1 (5 bases). Looked up from germline, CDR1 is SGHNT and CDR2 is YYREEE (reference sequence). The V and J ends lost 3 bases and 4 bases respectively, with 11 bases between them. The length of the CDR3 is 13 residues. Here the CDR3 reads CASSSQGTYEQYF. CDR3 in DNA: TGTGCCAGCAGCTCGCAGGGAACGTACGAGCAGTACTTC.

This sequence joins TRBV7-7 and TRBJ2-3; 7 bases agree with TRBD1. Germline-derived CDR1 and CDR2 are SSHAT and FNYEAQ (reference sequence). J gave up 2 bases and V 5 bases, and 7 bases lay outside the gene matches. The CDR3 is made up of 15 amino acids. The CDR3 here is CASSPGRGTTDTQYF. DNA of the CDR3: TGTGCCAGCAGCCCGGGCAGGGGGACCACAGATACGCAGTATTTT.

The V gene is TRBV5-6, the J gene TRBJ1-6; no firm D call. The germline gives CDR1 SGHDT, CDR2 YYEEEE. V was pared by 0 bases and J by 3 bases, with 13 bases between. The CDR3 consists of 17 residues. The CDR3 loop is CASSLDFRDNYNSPLHF. The CDR3 nucleotides are TGTGCCAGCAGCTTGGATTTTCGAGACAACTATAATTCACCCCTCCACTTT. The full variable domain, completed using reference TRBV5-6 and TRBJ1-6, is DAGVTQSPTHLIKTRGQQVTLRCSPKSGHDTVSWYQQALGQGPQFIFQYYEEEERQRGNFPDRFSGHQFPNYSSELNVNALLLGDSALYLCASSLDFRDNYNSPLHFGNGTRLTVT.

The J gene is TRBJ2-2, the V gene TRBV29-1; D might be TRBD2 (5 bases). This CDR3 region has 16 residues. The V gene lost 5 bases and the J gene lost 0 bases, with 16 bases spanning the gap. Looked up from germline, CDR1 is SQVTM and CDR2 is ANQGSEA. The CDR3 nucleotides read TGCAGCGTTATCAAGGACGGGAACGCGAACACCGGGGAGCTGTTTTTT. It encodes CSVIKDGNANTGELFF.

The chain combines TRBV18 with TRBJ2-7, with 9 bases that match TRBD1. From germline, CDR1 is KGHSH and CDR2 LQKENI. V lost 4 bases, J lost 4 bases, and 5 bases stayed unmatched. The CDR3 is made up of 14 amino acids. CDR3 loop: CASSLGDRVYEQYF. Here the CDR3 DNA reads TGTGCCAGCTCACTAGGGGACAGGGTGTACGAGCAGTACTTC. The entire variable domain, with the rest obtained from reference TRBV18 and TRBJ2-7, is as follows: NAGVMQNPRHLVRRRGQEARLRCSPMKGHSHVYWYRQLPEEGLKFMVYLQKENIIDESGMPKERFSAEFPKEGPSILRIQQVVRGDSAAYFCASSLGDRVYEQYFGPGTRLTVT.

The chain carries TRBV11-2 and TRBJ1-2; possible D gene TRBD1, 6 bases. V was clipped by 5 bases and J by 3 bases, with 13 bases between them. This CDR3 has 14 residues. CDR1 and CDR2 from the germline V gene are SGHAT and FQNNGV. CDR3: CASSLNSGDYGYTF. The CDR3 DNA follows: TGTGCCAGCAGCCTAAACTCAGGGGACTATGGCTACACCTTC. The full variable domain, its missing parts supplied by reference TRBV11-2 and TRBJ1-2, is EAGVAQSPRYKIIEKRQSVAFWCNPISGHATLYWYQQILGQGPKLLIQFQNNGVVDDSQLPKDRFSAERLKGVDSTLKIQPAKLEDSAVYLCASSLNSGDYGYTFGSGTRLTVV.

V gene TRBV5-5 combines with J gene TRBJ1-1; 9 positions match TRBD1. V gave up 0 bases and J gave up 4 bases; unmatched junction bases: 4. The CDR3 covers 15 residues. Germline CDR1 and CDR2: SGHKS and YYEKEE (reference sequence). The CDR3 DNA is TGTGCCAGCAGCTTGGGGGACAGGGTCGTCACTGAAGCTTTCTTT. Residues: CASSLGDRVVTEAFF. Full variable domain (remainder filled in from reference TRBV5-5 and TRBJ1-1): DAGVTQSPTHLIKTRGQQVTLRCSPISGHKSVSWYQQVLGQGPQFIFQYYEKEERGRGNFPDRFSARQFPNYSSELNVNALLLGDSALYLCASSLGDRVVTEAFFGQGTRLTVV.

The gene calls are TRBV5-1 and TRBJ2-7; TRBD2 matches 12 bases. Germline V CDR1 and CDR2: SGHRS, YFSETQ. V dropped 4 bases and J dropped 7; count of bases not matched to a gene: 12. The CDR3 is 16 residues long. CDR3 in DNA: TGCGCCAGCAGCGTTACTAGCGGGGGGCCGATGGGGGAGCAGTACTTC. Translating gives CASSVTSGGPMGEQYF.

The gene calls are TRBV24-1 and TRBJ2-2; 8 bases fit TRBD1. Per the germline V gene, CDR1 is KGHDR and CDR2 is SFDVKD. The junction had 10 bases not matched to a gene; V was cut back by 4 bases and J by 7 bases. The CDR3 has 16 residues. The CDR3 coding sequence is TGTGCCACCAGTGACCTAGGGCAGGGGGCAGGCGGGGAGCTGTTTTTT. Translation gives CATSDLGQGAGGELFF.

J is TRBJ2-7 and V is TRBV10-3; 9 bases are a match to TRBD2. The CDR3 runs 16 residues. CDR1 and CDR2 from the germline V gene are ENHRY and SYGVKD. V lost 2 bases, J lost 0 bases, and 5 bases stayed unmatched. CDR3 loop: CAISETGLANSYEQYF. DNA for the CDR3: TGTGCCATCAGTGAGACCGGACTAGCGAACTCCTACGAGCAGTACTTC.

The chain recombines TRBV4-3 with TRBJ1-2; tentative D call: TRBD1 (5 bases). This CDR3 contains 14 residues. Trimming removed 0 bases from V and 4 bases from J, with 9 bases in between. Germline assignment: CDR1 LGHNA and CDR2 YSLEER. The CDR3 is CASSQDRGIYGYTF. Written as DNA, the CDR3 is TGCGCCAGCAGCCAAGATCGGGGGATCTATGGCTACACCTTC.

The chain links TRBV18 to TRBJ2-7, with D possibly matching TRBD2 (7 bases). V was trimmed by 3 bases and J by 3 bases, leaving 15 bases between them. CDR3 length: 15 residues. The germline gives CDR1 KGHSH, CDR2 LQKENI. The CDR3 reads CASSPDPGGLYEQYF. CDR3 DNA: TGTGCCAGCTCACCGGACCCGGGGGGCCTCTACGAGCAGTACTTC.

The chain carries TRBV7-6 and TRBJ2-5; TRBD1 might be the D (6 bases). Germline-derived CDR1 and CDR2 are SGHVS and FNYEAQ. The CDR3 length is 18 residues. Deletions cut 1 base from V and 2 bases from J, with 20 bases between. The CDR3 loop reads CASSLERRTVGIQETQYF. In DNA form, the CDR3 reads TGTGCCAGCAGCTTAGAGAGACGGACAGTGGGAATACAAGAGACCCAGTACTTC. Supplemented by reference TRBV7-6 and TRBJ2-5, the full variable domain reads GAGVSQSPRYKVTKRGQDVALRCDPISGHVSLYWYRQALGQGPEFLTYFNYEAQQDKSGLPNDRFSAERPEGSISTLTIQRTEQRDSAMYRCASSLERRTVGIQETQYFGPGTRLLVL.

The chain couples TRBV7-8 to TRBJ2-7, with D perhaps TRBD1 (5 bases). CDR1 and CDR2 from the germline V gene are SGHVS and FQNEAQ. V was shortened by 1 base and J by 7 bases, with 11 bases between the two germline ends. This CDR3 is 13 amino acids long. CDR3 coding DNA: TGTGCCAGCAGCTTAGGGACACCTTGGGAGCAGTACTTC. Translated: CASSLGTPWEQYF.

Here the CDR3 DNA reads TGTGCCAGCAGCCCGCGGACAGGGACCGGGGAGCTGTTTTTT. This codes for CASSPRTGTGELFF. The chain has TRBV11-2 and TRBJ2-2; TRBD1 matches at 8 bases. V lost 5 bases, J lost 5 bases, and 4 bases stayed unmatched. The CDR3 has 14 residues. Germline V gives CDR1 SGHAT, CDR2 FQNNGV.

The V and J genes are TRBV5-1 and TRBJ2-3; the match to TRBD2 covers 11 bases. The CDR3 has 15 residues. Germline values: CDR1 SGHRS, CDR2 YFSETQ. Losses at the gene ends were 1 base for V and 8 bases for J; bases not matched to a gene: 6. CDR3 amino acids: CASSLTSGGSGTQYF. The CDR3 DNA reads as TGCGCCAGCAGCTTGACTAGCGGGGGAAGTGGTACGCAGTATTTT.

V usage is TRBV9 and J usage is TRBJ1-5, with no clear D. The germline CDR1 and CDR2 sequences are SGDLS and YYNGEE. Trimming stripped 4 bases from V and 5 bases from J, with 10 bases between. CDR3 length: 13 residues. CDR3 region: CASSPLPDQPQHF. CDR3 DNA: TGTGCCAGCAGCCCCCTTCCGGATCAGCCCCAGCATTTT.

The V call is TRBV18, the J call TRBJ2-6; tentative D call: TRBD1 (5 bases). The V and J ends lost 4 bases and 0 bases respectively, with 13 bases between them. Germline CDR1 and CDR2: KGHSH and LQKENI. There are 17 residues in the CDR3. The CDR3 sequence is CASSLRQKNSGANVLTF. CDR3 nucleotides: TGTGCCAGCTCACTGCGACAGAAAAACTCTGGGGCCAACGTCCTGACTTTC.

The DNA of the CDR3 is TGTGCCAGCAGTTACCAGGGGACAGGGACATACGAGCAGTACTTC. Protein: CASSYQGTGTYEQYF. The chain joins TRBV6-6 to TRBJ2-7, with 9 bases identical to TRBD1. CDR3 length: 15 amino acids. V shed 2 bases and J 4 bases; nucleotides not matched to a gene: 6. Germline V CDR1 and CDR2: MNHNY, SVGAGI (reference sequence).

The V and J genes are TRBV3-1 (or the pseudogene TRBV3-2) and TRBJ2-7; TRBD2 matches 13 bases. From germline, CDR1 is LGHDT and CDR2 YNNKEL (reference sequence). The CDR3 covers 16 residues. The V segment lost 5 bases and the J segment 7 bases; nucleotides outside the gene matches: 11. The CDR3 sequence is CASSFYGGLAGDEQYF. In nucleotides, the CDR3 is TGTGCCAGCAGCTTTTATGGTGGACTAGCGGGAGATGAGCAGTACTTC.